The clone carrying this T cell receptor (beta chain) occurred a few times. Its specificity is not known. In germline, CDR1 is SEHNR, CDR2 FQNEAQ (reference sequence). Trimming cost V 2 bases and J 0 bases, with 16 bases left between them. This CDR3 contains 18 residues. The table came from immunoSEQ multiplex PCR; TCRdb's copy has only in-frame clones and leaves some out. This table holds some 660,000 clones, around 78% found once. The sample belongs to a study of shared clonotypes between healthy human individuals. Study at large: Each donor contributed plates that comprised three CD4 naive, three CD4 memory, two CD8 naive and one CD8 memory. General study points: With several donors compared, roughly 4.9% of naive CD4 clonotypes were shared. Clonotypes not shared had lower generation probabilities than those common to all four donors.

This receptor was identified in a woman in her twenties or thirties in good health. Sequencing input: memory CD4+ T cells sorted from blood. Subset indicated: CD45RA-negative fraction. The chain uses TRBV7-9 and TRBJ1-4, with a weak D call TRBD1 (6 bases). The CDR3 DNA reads TGTGCCAGCAGCTTAACATCCGGGACAAACCCAACTAATGAAAAACTGTTTTTT. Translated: CASSLTSGTNPTNEKLFF.